This passage covers 16 T cell receptor beta chains from one sample sequenced in a study of PD-L1 blockade in urothelial cancer. TCRdb keeps only in-frame clones here, not all; method: immunoSEQ multiplex PCR. The sample has tens of thousands of clones, 77% seen once. This sample comprised PBMCs, obtained around atezolizumab (anti-PD-L1) treatment. These receptors originate from a man between 65 and 85 years old with urothelial cancer.

The chain uses TRBV11-3 and TRBJ2-7; 8 bases agree with TRBD2. V dropped 5 bases and J dropped 2; count of bases not matched to a gene: 14. The V gene's germline CDR1 is SGHNT and CDR2 YENEEA. The CDR3 loop spans 17 amino acids. DNA of the CDR3: TGTGCCAGCAGCGAGAAGGGTGGGAGAGCGGGAGCCTACGAGCAGTACTTC. Its protein product is CASSEKGGRAGAYEQYF.

V gene TRBV11-1 combines with J gene TRBJ2-3; TRBD2 agrees at 9 bases. V shed 2 bases, J shed 1 base, and the junction held 4 bases outside the gene matches. CDR1 and CDR2 from the germline V gene are SGHAT and FQDESV (reference sequence). CDR3 length: 16 residues. The DNA of the CDR3 is TGTGCCAGCAGCTTAAGGCGGGAGGGGGGCACAGATACGCAGTATTTT. It codes for CASSLRREGGTDTQYF.

J is TRBJ2-5 and V is TRBV19; the match to TRBD1 covers 9 bases. Germline CDR1 and CDR2: LNHDA and SQIVND (reference sequence). Trimming cost V 5 bases and J 2 bases; bases outside gene matches: 6. The CDR3 loop spans 15 amino acids. The DNA for the CDR3 is TGTGCCAGTAGTGCGTGGACAGGGGAACAAGAGACCCAGTACTTC. Translating gives CASSAWTGEQETQYF.

This sequence joins TRBV19 and TRBJ1-1, with D unclear. The V end lost 3 bases, the J end lost 2 bases, and 10 bases lay between the germline ends. Germline V gives CDR1 LNHDA, CDR2 SQIVND (reference sequence). The CDR3 sequence is 14 residues long. The CDR3 region is CASSISGRNTEAFF. Here the CDR3 DNA reads TGTGCCAGTAGTATCTCTGGCAGAAACACTGAAGCTTTCTTT.

V gene TRBV5-6 combines with J gene TRBJ1-1; the D gene is possibly TRBD1 (6 bases). V shed 0 bases and J shed 2 bases, with 17 bases lying between them. This CDR3 spans 17 amino acids. Per the germline V gene, CDR1 is SGHDT and CDR2 is YYEEEE. CDR3 in DNA: TGTGCCAGCAGCTTGGTAGGTGGGACAACTATTAACACTGAAGCTTTCTTT. It encodes CASSLVGGTTINTEAFF.

Only a few counts were recorded for this clone. This chain uses TRBV4-1 with TRBJ1-2; D ambiguous. The CDR3 has 15 amino acids. Trimming removed 1 base from V and 2 bases from J, with 11 bases in between. Germline V gene data show CDR1 as MGHRA and CDR2 as YSYEKL. CDR3: CASSQGIGGNYGYTF. In nucleotides, the CDR3 is TGCGCCAGCAGCCAAGGTATAGGCGGAAACTATGGCTACACCTTC.

The gene calls are TRBV5-1 and TRBJ2-2, with TRBD1 identical over 10 bases. The length of the CDR3 is 16 residues. With V trimmed by 4 bases and J by 4 bases, 7 bases remained unmatched. CDR1 is SGHRS and CDR2 is YFSETQ in the germline V gene. CDR3 loop: CASSDDRGLSTGELFF. The CDR3 DNA follows: TGCGCCAGCAGCGACGACAGGGGGCTGTCCACCGGGGAGCTGTTTTTT.

This chain connects TRBV5-1 to TRBJ1-1; D remains unclear. This CDR3 is 14 amino acids long. Germline V gene sequence: CDR1 SGHRS, CDR2 YFSETQ. V was shortened by 6 bases and J by 0 bases, with 12 bases between the two germline ends. Here the CDR3 DNA reads TGCGCCAGCACCCTAGACGGGGTGAACACTGAAGCTTTCTTT. It encodes CASTLDGVNTEAFF.

This chain joins TRBV21-1 and TRBJ2-5; the listed D gene, TRBD2, was not tested against the DNA. TRBV21-1 is annotated as a pseudogene. The CDR3 runs 9 residues. The CDR3 is CATQETQYF. The CDR3 DNA sequence: TGTGCCACTCAAGAGACCCAGTACTTC.

The chain's CDR3 is CASRSGRLTEAFF. The CDR3 DNA is TGTGCCAGCAGGTCTGGGCGTTTGACTGAAGCTTTCTTT. The rearrangement links TRBV7-2 to TRBJ1-1, with D unclear. Trimming left V 6 bases short and J 5 bases short, with 13 bases between. CDR3 size: 13 residues. From germline, CDR1 is SGHTA and CDR2 FQGNSA.

This CDR3 is CSVVGGALVRTEAFF. The DNA for the CDR3 is TGCAGCGTTGTAGGGGGGGCTCTAGTAAGGACTGAAGCTTTCTTT. J is TRBJ1-1 and V is TRBV29-1; TRBD1 might be the D (6 bases). V was cut by 4 bases and J by 5 bases, with 20 bases left in between. This CDR3 is 15 amino acids long. Germline V gives CDR1 SQVTM, CDR2 ANQGSEA. The full variable domain, completed using reference TRBV29-1 and TRBJ1-1, is SAVISQKPSRDICQRGTSLTIQCQVDSQVTMMFWYRQQPGQSLTLIATANQGSEATYESGFVIDKFPISRPNLTFSTLTVSNMSPEDSSIYLCSVVGGALVRTEAFFGQGTRLTVV.

The V gene is TRBV5-6, the J gene TRBJ2-3; TRBD1 matches 9 bases. CDR3 length: 14 amino acids. With 9 bases clipped from V and 4 bases from J, the junction kept 9 bases outside the gene matches. Germline CDR1 and CDR2: SGHDT and YYEEEE. CDR3 nucleotides: TGTGCCACCCACCGGGACAGGGTACCAGATACGCAGTATTTT. It is translated as CATHRDRVPDTQYF.

This clone was observed a few times. CDR3 region: CSASPGPEAFF. Here the CDR3 DNA reads TGCAGTGCTAGCCCAGGCCCTGAAGCTTTCTTT. The chain carries TRBV20-1 and TRBJ1-1; D unclear. Trimming left V 3 bases short and J 6 bases short, with 8 bases between. The germline V gene has CDR1 DFQATT and CDR2 SNEGSKA (reference sequence). This CDR3 comprises 11 residues.

The CDR3 protein is CASRPDRVSNQPQHF. DNA for the CDR3: TGCGCCAGCCGGCCGGACAGGGTTAGCAATCAGCCCCAGCATTTT. The chain has TRBV4-1 and TRBJ1-5; 8 bases match TRBD1. The CDR3 totals 15 residues. Germline V gene sequence: CDR1 MGHRA, CDR2 YSYEKL. Trimming took 8 bases from V and 0 from J; bases not matched to a gene: 6.

This chain connects TRBV18 to TRBJ1-1; 9 bases line up with TRBD1. The ends lost 5 bases at V and 5 bases at J; junction bases unmatched: 3. Germline CDR1 is KGHSH and CDR2 is LQKENI. There are 13 residues in the CDR3. The CDR3 DNA reads TGTGCCAGCTCAACAGACAGGGGGACTGAAGCTTTCTTT. Translated, it gives CASSTDRGTEAFF.

This clone turned up a few times. CDR3 sequence: CASSLHRVYTDTQYF. CDR3 in DNA: TGCGCCAGCAGCCTCCACAGGGTTTACACAGATACGCAGTATTTT. The V call is TRBV5-1, the J call TRBJ2-3; maybe TRBD1 (6 bases). Trimming removed 4 bases from V and 2 bases from J, with 14 bases in between. CDR3 length equals 15 residues. Per germline, CDR1 SGHRS and CDR2 YFSETQ.